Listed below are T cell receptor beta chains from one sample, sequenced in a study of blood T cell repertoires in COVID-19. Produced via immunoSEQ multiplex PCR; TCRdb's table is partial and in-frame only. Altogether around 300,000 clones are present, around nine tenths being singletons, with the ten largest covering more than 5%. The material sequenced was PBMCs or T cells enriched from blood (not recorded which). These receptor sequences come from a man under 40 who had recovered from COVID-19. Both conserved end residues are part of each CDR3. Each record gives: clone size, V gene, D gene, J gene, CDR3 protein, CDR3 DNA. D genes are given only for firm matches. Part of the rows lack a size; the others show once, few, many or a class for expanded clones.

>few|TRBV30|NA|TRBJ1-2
CAWRSGARGGYTF
TGTGCCTGGCGATCAGGGGCCCGGGGTGGCTACACCTTC
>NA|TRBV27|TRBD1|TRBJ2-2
CASGTETNTGELFF
TGTGCCAGCGGGACAGAGACCAACACCGGGGAGCTGTTTTTT
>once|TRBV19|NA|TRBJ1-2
CASSMTGVGNYGYTF
TGTGCCAGTAGTATGACGGGGGTCGGTAACTATGGCTACACCTTC
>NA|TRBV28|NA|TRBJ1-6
CASSLIGATLHF
TGTGCCAGCAGTTTAATTGGGGCTACCCTCCACTTT
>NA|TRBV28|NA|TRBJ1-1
CASGLATAYTEAFF
TGTGCCAGCGGCCTTGCGACAGCCTACACTGAAGCTTTCTTT
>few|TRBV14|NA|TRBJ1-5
CASSQGGGNQPQHF
TGTGCCAGCAGCCAGGGGGGTGGCAATCAGCCCCAGCATTTT
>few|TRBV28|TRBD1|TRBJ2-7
CASSSPGTGSYEQYF
TGTGCCAGCAGCTCTCCGGGGACAGGCTCCTACGAGCAGTACTTC
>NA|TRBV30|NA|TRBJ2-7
CAWSAGIPYEQYF
TGTGCCTGGAGTGCAGGTATCCCCTACGAGCAGTACTTC
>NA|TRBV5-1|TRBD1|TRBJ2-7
CASSRDRTYEQYF
TGCGCCAGCAGCCGGGACAGAACCTACGAGCAGTACTTC
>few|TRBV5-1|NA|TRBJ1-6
CASSPEQGSYNSPLHF
TGCGCCAGCAGCCCAGAACAGGGAAGCTATAATTCACCCCTCCACTTT
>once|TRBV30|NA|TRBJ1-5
CAWSGEGQPQHF
TGTGCCTGGTCGGGGGAAGGGCAGCCCCAGCATTTT
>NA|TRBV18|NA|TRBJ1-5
CASSPTYGTSNQPQHF
TGTGCCAGCTCACCAACCTACGGGACAAGCAATCAGCCCCAGCATTTT
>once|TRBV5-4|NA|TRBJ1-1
CASSLLGAEAFF
TGTGCCAGCAGCTTGCTGGGAGCTGAAGCTTTCTTT
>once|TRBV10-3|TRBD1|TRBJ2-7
CATLGTGGLYEQYF
TGTGCCACCCTCGGGACAGGGGGCTTGTACGAGCAGTACTTC
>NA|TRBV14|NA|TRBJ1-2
CASSQRRDWNYGYTF
TGTGCCAGCAGCCAGCGCCGGGACTGGAACTATGGCTACACCTTC
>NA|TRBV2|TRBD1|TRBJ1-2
CASGQAVYGYTF
TGTGCCAGCGGACAGGCGGTCTATGGCTACACCTTC
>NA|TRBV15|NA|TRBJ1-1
CATSRSPKEAAFF
TGTGCCACCAGCAGGTCTCCGAAAGAAGCAGCTTTCTTT
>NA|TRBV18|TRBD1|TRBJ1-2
CASSPRDSNYGYTF
TGTGCCAGCTCACCACGGGACAGTAACTATGGCTACACCTTC
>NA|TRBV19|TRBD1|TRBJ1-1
CASSTPVGTENTEAFF
TGTGCCAGTAGTACCCCCGTCGGGACAGAGAACACTGAAGCTTTCTTT
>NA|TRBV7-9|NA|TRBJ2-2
CASSLIQGLTGELFF
TGTGCCAGCAGCTTAATACAGGGTCTCACCGGGGAGCTGTTTTTT
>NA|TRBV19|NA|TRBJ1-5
CASKVVGGSNQPQHF
TGTGCCAGTAAGGTGGTTGGCGGGAGCAATCAGCCCCAGCATTTT
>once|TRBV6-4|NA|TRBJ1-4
CASRPPGGKLFF
TGTGCCAGCAGGCCTCCCGGAGGAAAACTGTTTTTT
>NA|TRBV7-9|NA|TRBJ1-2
CASSGSWGLANYGYTF
TGTGCCAGCAGCGGGAGCTGGGGGCTTGCTAACTATGGCTACACCTTC
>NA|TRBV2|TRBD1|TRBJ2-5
CASNYLGGRETQYF
TGTGCCAGCAACTATTTAGGGGGCCGGGAGACCCAGTACTTC
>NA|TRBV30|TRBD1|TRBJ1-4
CAWNHRGGKEKLFF
TGTGCCTGGAACCACAGGGGGGGGAAGGAAAAACTGTTTTTT
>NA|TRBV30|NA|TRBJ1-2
CAWRYRAGYTF
TGTGCCTGGAGGTACAGGGCTGGCTACACCTTC
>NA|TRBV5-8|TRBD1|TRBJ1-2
CASSLLLGQGARAYGYTF
TGTGCCAGCAGCTTGCTCCTTGGACAGGGGGCGCGGGCCTATGGCTACACCTTC
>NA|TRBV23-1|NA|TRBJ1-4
CASSQPSAGNEKLFF
TGCGCCAGCAGTCAACCGTCCGCGGGTAATGAAAAACTGTTTTTT
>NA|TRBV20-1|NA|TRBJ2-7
CSASRPNVNEQYF
TGCAGTGCTAGTCGTCCTAATGTCAACGAGCAGTACTTC
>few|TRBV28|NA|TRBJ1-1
CASSSRWNTEAFF
TGTGCCAGCAGCTCCCGGTGGAACACTGAAGCTTTCTTT
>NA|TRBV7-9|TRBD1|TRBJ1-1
CASSRQGGNTEAFF
TGTGCCAGCAGTCGACAGGGGGGGAACACTGAAGCTTTCTTT
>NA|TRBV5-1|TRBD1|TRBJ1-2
CASSLGTGEDGYTF
TGCGCCAGCAGCTTGGGGACAGGGGAAGATGGCTACACCTTC
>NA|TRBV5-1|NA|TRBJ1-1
CASGSGNRAMNTEAFF
TGCGCCAGCGGTTCGGGGAACAGGGCTATGAACACTGAAGCTTTCTTT
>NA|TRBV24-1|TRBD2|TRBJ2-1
CATSDLQAGGYNEQFF
TGTGCCACCAGTGATTTGCAAGCGGGGGGGTACAATGAGCAGTTCTTC
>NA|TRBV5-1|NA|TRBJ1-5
CASTTPYSNQPQHF
TGCGCCAGCACCACACCTTATAGCAATCAGCCCCAGCATTTT
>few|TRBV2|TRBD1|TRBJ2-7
CASSPRQGSNEQYF
TGTGCCAGCAGCCCTAGACAGGGGTCGAACGAGCAGTACTTC
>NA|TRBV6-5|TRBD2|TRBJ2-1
CASSYRGENYNEQFF
TGTGCCAGCAGTTACCGGGGGGAAAATTACAATGAGCAGTTCTTC
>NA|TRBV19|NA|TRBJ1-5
CASSIQGSNQPQHF
TGTGCCAGTAGTATACAGGGGTCCAATCAGCCCCAGCATTTT
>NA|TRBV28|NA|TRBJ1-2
CATLRGGDRYGYTF
TGTGCCACTCTAAGGGGCGGGGATCGGTATGGCTACACCTTC
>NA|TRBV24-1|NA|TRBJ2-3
CATSDSGRTSTDTQYF
TGTGCCACCAGTGACTCAGGGAGGACGAGCACAGATACGCAGTATTTT
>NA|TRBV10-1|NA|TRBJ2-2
CASRQQGTGELFF
TGCGCCAGCAGACAACAGGGCACCGGGGAGCTGTTTTTT
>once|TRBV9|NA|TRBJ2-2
CASSPNLPNTGELFF
TGTGCCAGCAGCCCTAACTTACCGAACACCGGGGAGCTGTTTTTT
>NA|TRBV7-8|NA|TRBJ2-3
CASSLGRAPPTDTQYF
TGTGCCAGCAGCTTGGGCCGAGCTCCGCCTACAGATACGCAGTATTTT
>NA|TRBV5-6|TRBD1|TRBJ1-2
CASSWQGAEGGYTF
TGTGCCAGCAGCTGGCAGGGGGCTGAAGGTGGCTACACCTTC
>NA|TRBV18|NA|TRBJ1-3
CASSPGAGGNTIYF
TGTGCCAGCTCACCAGGGGCAGGCGGAAACACCATATATTTT
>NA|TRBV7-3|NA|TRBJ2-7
CASSLNSRAYEQYF
TGTGCCAGCAGCTTAAATTCCAGGGCCTACGAGCAGTACTTC
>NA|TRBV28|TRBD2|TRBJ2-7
CASRQTGLAGIYEQYF
TGTGCCAGCAGGCAAACGGGACTAGCGGGGATATACGAGCAGTACTTC
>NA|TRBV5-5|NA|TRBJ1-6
CASSLDTPGVISPLHF
TGTGCCAGCAGCCTCGACACCCCCGGGGTTATCTCACCCCTCCACTTT
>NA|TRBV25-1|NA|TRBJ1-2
CASSDFARGYGYTF
TGTGCCAGCAGTGATTTTGCCCGGGGGTATGGCTACACCTTC
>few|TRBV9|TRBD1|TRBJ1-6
CASSPMGQGNSPLHF
TGTGCCAGCAGCCCAATGGGACAGGGGAATTCACCCCTCCACTTT